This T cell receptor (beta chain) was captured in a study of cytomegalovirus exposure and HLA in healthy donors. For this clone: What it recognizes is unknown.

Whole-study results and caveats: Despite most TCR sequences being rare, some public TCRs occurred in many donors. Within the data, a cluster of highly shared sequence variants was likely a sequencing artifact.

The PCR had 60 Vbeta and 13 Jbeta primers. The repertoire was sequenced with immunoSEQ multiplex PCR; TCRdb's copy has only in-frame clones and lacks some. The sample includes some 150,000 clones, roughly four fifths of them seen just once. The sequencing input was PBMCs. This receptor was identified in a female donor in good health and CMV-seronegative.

CDR3 amino acids: CASSVGGGRPEYSYNEQFF. As DNA, the CDR3 is TGTGCCAGCAGCGTCGGAGGCGGGAGGCCTGAATACTCCTACAATGAGCAGTTCTTC. The rearrangement joins TRBV9 to TRBJ2-1, with 8 bases matching TRBD2. V lost 2 bases to trimming and J lost 0 bases; unmatched junction nucleotides: 13. The CDR3 contains 19 residues. CDR1 is SGDLS, CDR2 YYNGEE, per germline.